These 13 T cell receptor beta chains share one sample of origin, sequenced in a study of cytomegalovirus exposure and HLA in healthy donors. PCR involved 60 Vbeta and 13 Jbeta primers. Some clones are missing from TCRdb's copy, which holds only in-frame ones; the method was immunoSEQ multiplex PCR. This table holds approximately 82,000 clones, 60% to 85% found once. The sample consisted of PBMCs. The receptors stem from a man between 35 and 55 years old in good health and CMV-seronegative.

The chain is built from TRBV6-5 and TRBJ2-7, with a weak D call TRBD2 (5 bases). Germline CDR1 reads MNHEY; CDR2 reads SVGAGI. V was shortened by 5 bases and J by 5 bases, with 16 bases between the two germline ends. The CDR3 is 14 residues long. CDR3 sequence reads: CASSPRAGKNEQYF. The CDR3 bases are TGTGCCAGCAGTCCCCGGGCGGGTAAGAACGAGCAGTACTTC.

The chain combines TRBV5-1 with TRBJ2-5, with D possibly being TRBD2 (6 bases). CDR3 length: 17 residues. V was trimmed by 0 bases and J by 5 bases, leaving 20 bases between them. Germline lookup yields CDR1 SGHRS and CDR2 YFSETQ. In DNA form, the CDR3 reads TGCGCCAGCAGCTTGGGGGACTTAGCGGCGGGATTGGAGACCCAGTACTTC. Amino acids: CASSLGDLAAGLETQYF.

V is TRBV6-5 and J is TRBJ1-1; TRBD1 matches at 7 bases. Losses at the gene ends were 6 bases for V and 5 bases for J; bases not matched to a gene: 9. CDR3 size: 14 residues. CDR1 is MNHEY, CDR2 SVGAGI, per germline. The CDR3 DNA is TGTGCCAGCAGGATCGGACAGGACGGGACTGAAGCTTTCTTT. It is translated as CASRIGQDGTEAFF.

The chain joins TRBV4-2 to TRBJ2-5; D is ambiguous. This CDR3 contains 14 residues. Germline CDR1 LGHNA, CDR2 YNFKEQ. V gave up 5 bases and J gave up 2 bases, with 12 bases separating them. The CDR3 DNA sequence: TGTGCCAGCAGCACAACAGAGAATCAAGAGACCCAGTACTTC. Translating it yields CASSTTENQETQYF.

The rearrangement uses TRBV5-5 and TRBJ2-1; 7 bases match TRBD1. Looked up from germline, CDR1 is SGHKS and CDR2 is YYEKEE (reference sequence). V was clipped by 9 bases and J by 2 bases; unmatched bases: 14. The CDR3 extends over 16 amino acids. In nucleotides, the CDR3 is TGTGCCACCACTAATTTTCCTGGGACAGCCTACAATGAGCAGTTCTTC. It translates to CATTNFPGTAYNEQFF.

The V gene is TRBV9, the J gene TRBJ1-2; 9 bases are shared with TRBD1. This CDR3 has 15 amino acids. V shed 3 bases, J shed 6 bases, and the junction held 9 bases outside the gene matches. From germline, CDR1 is SGDLS and CDR2 YYNGEE. The CDR3 DNA is TGTGCCAGCAGCGACCCCACAGGGGGCGCCGATGGCTACACCTTC. This translates into CASSDPTGGADGYTF.

The rearrangement uses TRBV28 and TRBJ1-1; possibly TRBD1 for D (6 bases). The CDR3 contains 13 residues. Per the germline V gene, CDR1 is MDHEN and CDR2 is SYDVKM. V lost 5 bases, J lost 4 bases, and 11 bases lay in between. The CDR3 DNA follows: TGTGCCAGCAGTCGGAACAGGGCCACTGAAGCTTTCTTT. Protein: CASSRNRATEAFF.

On this clone itself: At one of its ends the junction is not consistent with the germline gene, which may arise from a read error. The rearrangement links TRBV7-9 to TRBJ2-7; TRBD2 matches 13 bases. Germline CDR1 is SEHNR and CDR2 is FQNEAQ (reference sequence). This CDR3 has 19 residues. Written as DNA, the CDR3 is TGTTCCAGCAGCGCCGACGGGACTAGCGGGACGCATTGGACCTACGAGCAGTACTTC. This gives the protein CSSSADGTSGTHWTYEQYF.

V gene TRBV5-4 combines with J gene TRBJ1-1; 12 bases map to TRBD1. Germline V gene sequence: CDR1 SGHNT, CDR2 YYREEE (reference sequence). The CDR3 has 15 amino acids. Losses at the gene ends were 3 bases for V and 4 bases for J; bases not matched to a gene: 4. CDR3 DNA sequence: TGTGCCAGCAGCTCCGGGACAGGGGGCGTCACTGAAGCTTTCTTT. Translating it yields CASSSGTGGVTEAFF.

This chain links TRBV28 with TRBJ2-1; the D gene is possibly TRBD1 (5 bases). Germline V gives CDR1 MDHEN, CDR2 SYDVKM. The CDR3 runs 14 residues. V lost 6 bases and J lost 2, with 11 bases in between. The CDR3 nucleotides read TGTGCCAGCAGGAGACAGAGTACCTACAATGAGCAGTTCTTC. Amino acids: CASRRQSTYNEQFF.

The chain recombines TRBV28 with TRBJ2-7, with 9 positions matching TRBD1. Germline CDR1 MDHEN, CDR2 SYDVKM. J gave up 1 base and V 10 bases, and 5 bases lay outside the gene matches. The CDR3 is made up of 13 amino acids. Written as DNA, the CDR3 is TGTGCCACCATGACAGGGGGATCCTACGAGCAGTACTTC. Its translation: CATMTGGSYEQYF.

This clone was counted between two and nine times. V gene TRBV5-1 combines with J gene TRBJ2-7; 14 nucleotides align to TRBD2. After removal of 3 bases from V and 6 bases from J, the junction contained 5 bases not matched to a gene. The CDR3 has 15 residues. Germline values: CDR1 SGHRS, CDR2 YFSETQ. Written as DNA, the CDR3 is TGCGCCAGCAGCTGGGGACTAGCGGGAGAAAGCGAGCAGTACTTC. This codes for CASSWGLAGESEQYF.

This clone was detected only once. The chain employs TRBV5-4 and TRBJ2-1, with a tentative D call TRBD2 (5 bases). The germline gives CDR1 SGHNT, CDR2 YYREEE (reference sequence). This CDR3 spans 13 amino acids. Between the trimmed V and J ends, which lost 2 bases and 7 bases, there was a span of 10 bases. CDR3 amino acids: CASSFVSANEQFF. The DNA for the CDR3 is TGTGCCAGCAGCTTCGTTAGCGCAAATGAGCAGTTCTTC. The full variable domain, completed using reference TRBV5-4 and TRBJ2-1, is ETGVTQSPTHLIKTRGQQVTLRCSSQSGHNTVSWYQQALGQGPQFIFQYYREEENGRGNFPPRFSGLQFPNYSSELNVNALELDDSALYLCASSFVSANEQFFGPGTRLTVL.